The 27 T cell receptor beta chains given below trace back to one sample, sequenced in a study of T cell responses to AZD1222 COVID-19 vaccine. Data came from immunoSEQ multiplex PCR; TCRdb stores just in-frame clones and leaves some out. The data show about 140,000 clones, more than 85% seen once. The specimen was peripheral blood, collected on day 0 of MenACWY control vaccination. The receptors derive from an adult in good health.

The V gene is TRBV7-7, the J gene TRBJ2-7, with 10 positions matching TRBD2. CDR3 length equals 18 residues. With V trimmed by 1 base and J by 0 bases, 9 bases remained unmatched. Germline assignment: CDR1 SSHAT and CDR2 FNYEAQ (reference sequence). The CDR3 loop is CASSLVREGTSASYEQYF. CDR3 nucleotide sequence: TGTGCCAGCAGCTTAGTTAGGGAGGGGACTAGCGCCTCCTACGAGCAGTACTTC. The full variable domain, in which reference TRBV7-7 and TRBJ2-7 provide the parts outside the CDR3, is GAGVSQSPRYKVTKRGQDVTLRCDPISSHATLYWYQQALGQGPEFLTYFNYEAQPDKSGLPSDRFSAERPEGSISTLTIQRTEQRDSAMYRCASSLVREGTSASYEQYFGPGTRLTVT.

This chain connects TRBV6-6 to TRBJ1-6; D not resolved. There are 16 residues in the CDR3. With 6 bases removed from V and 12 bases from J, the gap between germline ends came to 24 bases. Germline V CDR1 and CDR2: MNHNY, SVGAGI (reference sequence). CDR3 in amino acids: CASRGTGRRVLIPLHF. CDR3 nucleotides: TGTGCCAGCAGGGGTACGGGTCGGAGAGTTCTCATACCCCTCCACTTT.

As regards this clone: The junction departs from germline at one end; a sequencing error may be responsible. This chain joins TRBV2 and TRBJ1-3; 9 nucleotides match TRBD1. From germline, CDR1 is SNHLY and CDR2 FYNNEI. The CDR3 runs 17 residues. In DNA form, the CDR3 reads TGTGCCAGCAGTCGCCGCGGACTGGGACAGGGAGGAATCACCATATATTTT. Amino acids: CASSRRGLGQGGITIYF.

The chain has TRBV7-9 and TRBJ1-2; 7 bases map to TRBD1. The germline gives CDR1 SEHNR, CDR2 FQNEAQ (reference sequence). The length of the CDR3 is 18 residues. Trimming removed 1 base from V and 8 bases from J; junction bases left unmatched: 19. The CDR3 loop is CASSLGNTGQYDYSGYTF. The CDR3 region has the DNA TGTGCCAGCAGCTTAGGTAATACGGGACAGTATGATTATTCGGGCTACACCTTC.

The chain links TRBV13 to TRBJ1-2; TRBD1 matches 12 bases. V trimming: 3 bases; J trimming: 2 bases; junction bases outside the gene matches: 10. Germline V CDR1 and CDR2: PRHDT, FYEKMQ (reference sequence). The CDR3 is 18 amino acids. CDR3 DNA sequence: TGTGCCAGCAGCTTTTCTACGGGACAGGGGGCGAGGAACTATGGCTACACCTTC. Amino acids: CASSFSTGQGARNYGYTF.

The CDR3 spells CASSIRQGRYEQYF. The CDR3 region has the DNA TGTGCCAGCAGCATCAGACAGGGGCGCTACGAGCAGTACTTC. The chain has TRBV5-5 and TRBJ2-7; TRBD1 agrees at 8 bases. The CDR3 length is 14 residues. With 4 bases clipped from V and 3 bases from J, the junction kept 6 bases outside the gene matches. Germline V gene sequence: CDR1 SGHKS, CDR2 YYEKEE (reference sequence).

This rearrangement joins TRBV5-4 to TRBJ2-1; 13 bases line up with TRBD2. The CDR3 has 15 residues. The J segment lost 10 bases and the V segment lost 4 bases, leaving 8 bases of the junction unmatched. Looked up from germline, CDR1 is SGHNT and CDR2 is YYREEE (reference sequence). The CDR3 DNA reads TGTGCCAGCAGCCAGAGGACTAGCGGGGGCCGCGAGCAGTTCTTC. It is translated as CASSQRTSGGREQFF.

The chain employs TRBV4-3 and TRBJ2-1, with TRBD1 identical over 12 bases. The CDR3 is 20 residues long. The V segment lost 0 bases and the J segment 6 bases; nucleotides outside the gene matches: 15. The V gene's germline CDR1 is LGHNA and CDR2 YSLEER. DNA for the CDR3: TGCGCCAGCAGCCAAGACCGGGACAGGGGGCGACTAGCGGCTAGCAATGAGCAGTTCTTC. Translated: CASSQDRDRGRLAASNEQFF.

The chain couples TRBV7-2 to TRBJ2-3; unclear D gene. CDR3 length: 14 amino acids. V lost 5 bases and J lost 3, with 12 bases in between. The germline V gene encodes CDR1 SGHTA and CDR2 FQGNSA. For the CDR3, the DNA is TGTGCCAGCAGCCCTCGTCTAGGGACAGATACGCAGTATTTT. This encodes CASSPRLGTDTQYF. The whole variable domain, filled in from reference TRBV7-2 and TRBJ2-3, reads GAGVSQSPSNKVTEKGKDVELRCDPISGHTALYWYRQSLGQGLEFLIYFQGNSAPDKSGLPSDRFSAERTGGSVSTLTIQRTQQEDSAVYLCASSPRLGTDTQYFGPGTRLTVL.

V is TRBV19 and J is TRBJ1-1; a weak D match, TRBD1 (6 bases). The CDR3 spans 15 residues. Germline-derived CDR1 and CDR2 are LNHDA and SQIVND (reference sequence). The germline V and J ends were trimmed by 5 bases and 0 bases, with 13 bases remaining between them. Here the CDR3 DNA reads TGTGCCAGTAGTTCAGACAGGAGAATGAACACTGAAGCTTTCTTT. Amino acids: CASSSDRRMNTEAFF.

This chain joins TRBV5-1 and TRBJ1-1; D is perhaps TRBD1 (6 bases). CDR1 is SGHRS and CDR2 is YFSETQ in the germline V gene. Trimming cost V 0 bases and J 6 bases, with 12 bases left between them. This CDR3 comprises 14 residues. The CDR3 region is CASSLGGQTAEAFF. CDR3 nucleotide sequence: TGCGCCAGCAGCTTGGGGGGACAAACGGCTGAAGCTTTCTTT.

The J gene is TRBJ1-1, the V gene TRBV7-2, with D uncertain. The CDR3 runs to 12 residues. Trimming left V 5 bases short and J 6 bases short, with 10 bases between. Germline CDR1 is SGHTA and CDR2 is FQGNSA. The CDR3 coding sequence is TGTGCCAGCAGCCCTCGGATATCTGAAGCTTTCTTT. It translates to CASSPRISEAFF.

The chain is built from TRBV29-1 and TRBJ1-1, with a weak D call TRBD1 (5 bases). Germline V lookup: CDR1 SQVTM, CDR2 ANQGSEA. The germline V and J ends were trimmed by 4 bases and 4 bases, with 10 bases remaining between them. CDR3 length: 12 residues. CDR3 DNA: TGCAGCGTTGGAGCAGGGATCACTGAAGCTTTCTTT. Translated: CSVGAGITEAFF.

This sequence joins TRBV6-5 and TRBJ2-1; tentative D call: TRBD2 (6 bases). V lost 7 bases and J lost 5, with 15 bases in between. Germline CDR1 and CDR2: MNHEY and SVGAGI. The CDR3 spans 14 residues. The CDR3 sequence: CASMGGNPNNEQFF. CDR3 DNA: TGTGCCAGCATGGGCGGGAATCCCAACAATGAGCAGTTCTTC.

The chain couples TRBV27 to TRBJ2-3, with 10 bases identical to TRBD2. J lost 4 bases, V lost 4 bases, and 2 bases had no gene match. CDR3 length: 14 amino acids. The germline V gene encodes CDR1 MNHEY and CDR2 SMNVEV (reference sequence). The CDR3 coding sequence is TGTGCCAGCAGTTCACTAGCGGGGTCAGATACGCAGTATTTT. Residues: CASSSLAGSDTQYF.

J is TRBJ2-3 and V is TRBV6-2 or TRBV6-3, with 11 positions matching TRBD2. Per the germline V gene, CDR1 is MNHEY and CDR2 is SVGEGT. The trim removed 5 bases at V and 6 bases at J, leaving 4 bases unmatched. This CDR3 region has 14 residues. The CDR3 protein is CASSLSGGADTQYF. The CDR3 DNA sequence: TGTGCCAGCAGTCTTAGCGGGGGGGCGGATACGCAGTATTTT.

The CDR3 DNA reads as TGCGCCAGCAGCCAAGATGGACGGATCAATCAGCCCCAGCATTTT. Amino acids: CASSQDGRINQPQHF. J is TRBJ1-5 and V is TRBV4-3; D call uncertain. V shed 0 bases and J shed 3 bases, with 9 bases lying between them. The CDR3 runs to 15 residues. In germline, CDR1 is LGHNA, CDR2 YSLEER.

CDR3 coding DNA: TGTGCTAGTGGGTATGCCAACCCTCGGCGGGAATATGGCTACACCTTC. This sequence encodes CASGYANPRREYGYTF. The chain couples TRBV12-5 to TRBJ1-2; D gene uncertain. V was cut by 6 bases and J by 5 bases, with 22 bases left in between. CDR3 length equals 16 residues. Looked up from germline, CDR1 is LGHNT and CDR2 is FRNRAP.

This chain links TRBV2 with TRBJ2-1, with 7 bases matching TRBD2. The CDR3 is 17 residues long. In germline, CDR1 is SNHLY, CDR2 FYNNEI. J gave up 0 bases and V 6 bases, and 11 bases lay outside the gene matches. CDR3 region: CASRRGMGGSSYNEQFF. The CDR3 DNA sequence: TGTGCCAGCAGGCGGGGGATGGGCGGTAGCTCCTACAATGAGCAGTTCTTC.

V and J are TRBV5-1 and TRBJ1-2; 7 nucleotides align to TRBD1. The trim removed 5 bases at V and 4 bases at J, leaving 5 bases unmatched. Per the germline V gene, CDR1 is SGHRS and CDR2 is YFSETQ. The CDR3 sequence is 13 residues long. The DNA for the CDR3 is TGCGCCAGCAGGAAGACAGGGACCTATGGCTACACCTTC. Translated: CASRKTGTYGYTF.

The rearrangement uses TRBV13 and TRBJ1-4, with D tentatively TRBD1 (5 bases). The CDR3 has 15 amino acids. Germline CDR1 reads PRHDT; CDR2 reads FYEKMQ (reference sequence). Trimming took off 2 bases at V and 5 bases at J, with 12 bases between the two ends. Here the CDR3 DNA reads TGTGCCAGCAGCTTACTCCGGGGGTCAAATGAAAAACTGTTTTTT. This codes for CASSLLRGSNEKLFF.

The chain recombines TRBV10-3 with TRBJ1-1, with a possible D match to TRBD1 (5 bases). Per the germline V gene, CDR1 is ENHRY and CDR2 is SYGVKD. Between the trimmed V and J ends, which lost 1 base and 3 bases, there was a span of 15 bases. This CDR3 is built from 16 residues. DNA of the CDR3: TGTGCCATCAGTGAGTTCGGGGGTGGGAAGGACACTGAAGCTTTCTTT. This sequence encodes CAISEFGGGKDTEAFF.

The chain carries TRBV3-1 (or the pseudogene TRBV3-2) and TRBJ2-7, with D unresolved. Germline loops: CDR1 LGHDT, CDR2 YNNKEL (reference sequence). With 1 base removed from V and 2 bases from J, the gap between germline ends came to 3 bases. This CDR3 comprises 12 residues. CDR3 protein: CASSQGPYEQYF. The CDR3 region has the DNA TGTGCCAGCAGCCAAGGGCCCTACGAGCAGTACTTC.

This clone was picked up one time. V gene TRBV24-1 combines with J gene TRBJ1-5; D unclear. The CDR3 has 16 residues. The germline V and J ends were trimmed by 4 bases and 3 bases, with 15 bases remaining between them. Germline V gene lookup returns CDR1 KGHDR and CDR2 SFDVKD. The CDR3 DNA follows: TGTGCCACCAGTGACAGTACGACACAATTCAATCAGCCCCAGCATTTT. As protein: CATSDSTTQFNQPQHF.

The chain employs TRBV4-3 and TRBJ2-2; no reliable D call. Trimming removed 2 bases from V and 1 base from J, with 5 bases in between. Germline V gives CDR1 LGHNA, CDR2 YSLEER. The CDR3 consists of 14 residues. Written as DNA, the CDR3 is TGCGCCAGCAGCCAACTCAGGAACACCGGGGAGCTGTTTTTT. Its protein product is CASSQLRNTGELFF.

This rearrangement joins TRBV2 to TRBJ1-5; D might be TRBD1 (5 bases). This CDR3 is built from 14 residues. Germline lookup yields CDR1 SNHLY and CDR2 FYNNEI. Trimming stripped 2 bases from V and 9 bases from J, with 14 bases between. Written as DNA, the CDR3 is TGTGCCAGCAGTGAAATGGGAGGGACGCTGCCCCAGCATTTT. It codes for CASSEMGGTLPQHF.

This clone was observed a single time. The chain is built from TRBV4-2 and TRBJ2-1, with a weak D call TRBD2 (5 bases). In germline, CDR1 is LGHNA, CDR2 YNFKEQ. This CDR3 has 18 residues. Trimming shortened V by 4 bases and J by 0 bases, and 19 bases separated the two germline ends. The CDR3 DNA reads TGTGCCAGCAGCCCAAGAGGTGAGGGCGGCAGCTCCTACAATGAGCAGTTCTTC. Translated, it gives CASSPRGEGGSSYNEQFF.